This T cell receptor (beta chain) was retrieved from a study of T-cell memory formation after mild COVID-19 (dated by TCRdb to about 2021). Regarding the complete study: TCR sequence clusters from the two donors were found to be largely donor specific. The cohort was made up of two young adult volunteers, one female and one male, who were previously healthy. T-cell clones expanding and contracting after mild COVID-19 in two donors were tracked by longitudinal TCRalpha and TCRbeta repertoire sequencing. Results the study describes overall, beyond this receptor: Only two mild cases were covered in the study, and larger cohorts including severe cases with pre-infection samples were considered necessary. Balanced CD4/CD8 phenotypes were observed for clones contracting from day 15 to 85, whereas a bias towards CD4+ was observed for a second wave of clones expanding from day 15 to 37. Some responding clones were found in pre-infection memory, which suggests that pre-existing cross-reactive memory T cells took part in the SARS-CoV-2 response. Whether the second-wave clones peaking on day 37 were SARS-CoV-2 specific was not confirmed. Contracting CD4+ clones appeared mostly in the CM and EM memory subsets, whereas CD8+ clones were enriched in EMRA.

The data were produced on an Illumina NovaSeq 6000. Using 5'RACE with constant-segment primers, TCRalpha and TCRbeta cDNA libraries were constructed, with sample barcodes and unique molecular identifiers added in the process. RNA was extracted from every sample with Trizol reagent. Libraries were amplified in two PCR steps, with a second sample barcode and Illumina TruSeq adapters added in the second step. The libraries were sequenced on an Illumina NovaSeq using 2 x 150 bp paired-end reads. Per the original workflow: With migec v1.2.7, reads were demultiplexed and then collapsed into UMI-guided consensus sequences. Using mixcr v2.1.11, the UMI consensuses were aligned to TRA and TRB V and J templates and assembled into clonotypes. Expanded or contracted clonotypes were those called significant by both edgeR and NoisET, with noise models trained on biological replicates. For edgeR calls, a false discovery rate-adjusted p below 0.01 and a log2 fold-change threshold of 1 were applied. As an exploratory analysis of dynamics, max-normalized trajectories of the 1000 most abundant clonotypes were examined by PCA with hierarchical clustering. Separately sequenced CD4+ and CD8+ repertoires were used to assign the CD4 or CD8 phenotype of responding clones. TCRdb reran the public reads through fastp at Q25 and MiXCR, keeping productive beta chains. For every CDR3 protein sequence, its rows merge into one entry that carries the most common genes and DNA. The V and J calls shown here were made by TCRdb, not taken from the authors' results. Here the sample has around 320,000 distinct CDR3 sequences; over 25% occur a single time. The ten largest account for roughly 12% of the sample.

As concerns this clonotype: What this receptor recognizes is not known. The input lacks base qualities; no much larger clone sits a single base away.

The CDR3 holds 14 amino acids from the cysteine to the phenylalanine. The kept DNA is CDR3 alone, 42 bases in frame from the first base. A distance of 13 bases separates the germline ends of V and J, which lose 6 bases and 1 base respectively. Ficoll-Paque density gradient centrifugation was the method used to isolate PBMCs. This clonotype was sampled from an adult woman who had mild COVID-19 (a few samples of this study predate the infection). The sample titles of this study are shuffled in the database, so cell type and time point are left out; the donor was told from shared clones. The source material was PBMCs or a T cell subset sorted from them (not recorded which). Recombination joined TRBV12-3 or TRBV12-4 with TRBJ2-7; a confident D gene designation cannot be given. The CDR3 region reads CASRDQTKSYEQYF. The bases are TGTGCCAGCAGAGACCAGACCAAATCCTACGAGCAGTACTTC.